This is a list of T cell receptor beta chains from one sample in a study of blood T cell repertoires in COVID-19. Produced via immunoSEQ multiplex PCR; TCRdb's table is partial and in-frame only. The sample holds tens of thousands of clones, 80% seen once. The sequenced sample consisted of peripheral blood. The origin of the receptors is a woman over 75 with acute or convalescent COVID-19. CDR3s include the opening cysteine and the closing phenylalanine or tryptophan. The order of the fields is V gene, J gene, D gene, clone size, CDR3 DNA, CDR3 protein. A D gene is named only where the DNA matches it firmly. The size field is filled for only some rows; it gives once, few, many or a size class.

v_call: TRBV29-1; j_call: TRBJ2-1; d_call: .; clone_size: few; cdr3_nt: TGCAGCGGGAAAGGTTGGGGGGGGCTCAATGAGCAGTTCTTC; cdr3_aa: CSGKGWGGLNEQFF
v_call: TRBV7-3; j_call: TRBJ1-2; d_call: .; clone_size: .; cdr3_nt: TGTGCCAGCAGCCAACGTGAACTTTTGGACTATGGCTACACCTTC; cdr3_aa: CASSQRELLDYGYTF
v_call: TRBV4-1; j_call: TRBJ2-6; d_call: .; clone_size: .; cdr3_nt: TGCGCCAGCAGCCAAGTAGTCGTCTCTGGGGCCAACGTCCTGACTTTC; cdr3_aa: CASSQVVVSGANVLTF
v_call: TRBV10-3; j_call: TRBJ1-5; d_call: TRBD1; clone_size: .; cdr3_nt: TGTGCCATCACTAAGGAGGGACAGGGGGTCAATCAGCCCCAGCATTTT; cdr3_aa: CAITKEGQGVNQPQHF
v_call: TRBV7-2; j_call: TRBJ2-1; d_call: TRBD2; clone_size: .; cdr3_nt: TGTGCCAGCAGCATTAGCGGGAGTGTCGGGTACAATGAGCAGTTCTTC; cdr3_aa: CASSISGSVGYNEQFF
v_call: TRBV6-5; j_call: TRBJ1-1; d_call: TRBD1; clone_size: .; cdr3_nt: TGTGCCACCAAAGGGGGCGTCACTGAAGCTTTCTTT; cdr3_aa: CATKGGVTEAFF
v_call: TRBV5-8; j_call: TRBJ2-5; d_call: TRBD2; clone_size: .; cdr3_nt: TGTGCCAGCAGCTGGGAGGGGCAAAGAGGGGAGACCCAGTACTTC; cdr3_aa: CASSWEGQRGETQYF
v_call: TRBV3-1/TRBV3-2; j_call: TRBJ2-1; d_call: TRBD2; clone_size: once; cdr3_nt: TGTGCCAGCAGCCAAGATAGCGGGGACTACAATGAGCAGTTCTTC; cdr3_aa: CASSQDSGDYNEQFF
v_call: TRBV28; j_call: TRBJ1-5; d_call: TRBD1; clone_size: few; cdr3_nt: TGTGCCAGCAGTTGGATGCGACAGGGAGGTTGGCAGCCCCAGCATTTT; cdr3_aa: CASSWMRQGGWQPQHF
v_call: TRBV3-1/TRBV3-2; j_call: TRBJ2-7; d_call: .; clone_size: .; cdr3_nt: TGTGCCAGCAGCCAAGCCAGACTCTACGAGCAGTACTTC; cdr3_aa: CASSQARLYEQYF
v_call: TRBV7-9; j_call: TRBJ2-3; d_call: TRBD2; clone_size: .; cdr3_nt: TGTGCCAGCAGTTATCTACTAGCGGGAGAACCAGATACGCAGTATTTT; cdr3_aa: CASSYLLAGEPDTQYF
v_call: TRBV7-3; j_call: TRBJ2-6; d_call: TRBD2; clone_size: .; cdr3_nt: TGTGCCAGCAGCCGGGAGGGGCGGGGTGGCCCTGGGGCCAACGTCCTGACTTTC; cdr3_aa: CASSREGRGGPGANVLTF
v_call: TRBV7-2; j_call: TRBJ2-7; d_call: TRBD1; clone_size: .; cdr3_nt: TGTGCCAGCAGCCAAAGGACAGGGAGTGGTGCGTACGAGCAGTACTTC; cdr3_aa: CASSQRTGSGAYEQYF
v_call: TRBV24-1; j_call: TRBJ2-6; d_call: TRBD1; clone_size: .; cdr3_nt: TGTGCCACCAGAGGGACAGCCTCTGGGGCCAACGTCCTGACTTTC; cdr3_aa: CATRGTASGANVLTF
v_call: TRBV5-8; j_call: TRBJ2-5; d_call: TRBD2; clone_size: .; cdr3_nt: TGTGCCAGCAGCCCGAGACTAGCTACCAAAGAGACCCAGTACTTC; cdr3_aa: CASSPRLATKETQYF
v_call: TRBV5-1; j_call: TRBJ2-2; d_call: TRBD2; clone_size: .; cdr3_nt: TGCGCCAGCAGCTTCACTAGCGGAGACACCGGGGAGCTGTTTTTT; cdr3_aa: CASSFTSGDTGELFF
v_call: TRBV5-1; j_call: TRBJ1-1; d_call: .; clone_size: few; cdr3_nt: TGCGCCAGCAGCTTGTTCGGGGTAAGGACTGAAGCTTTCTTT; cdr3_aa: CASSLFGVRTEAFF
v_call: TRBV30; j_call: TRBJ1-6; d_call: .; clone_size: .; cdr3_nt: TGTGCCTGGATAAACAGGGCTTATAATTCACCCCTCCACTTT; cdr3_aa: CAWINRAYNSPLHF
v_call: TRBV5-1; j_call: TRBJ2-7; d_call: TRBD1; clone_size: .; cdr3_nt: TGCGCCAGCAGCTTGGACAGGGGCTACGAGCAGTACTTC; cdr3_aa: CASSLDRGYEQYF
v_call: TRBV7-7; j_call: TRBJ2-7; d_call: .; clone_size: .; cdr3_nt: TGCCAGGTTTCATACGAGCAGTACTTC; cdr3_aa: CQVSYEQYF
v_call: TRBV6-5; j_call: TRBJ1-1; d_call: .; clone_size: once; cdr3_nt: TGTGCCAGCCATAGGCCCCGAGGAACTGAAGCTTTCTTT; cdr3_aa: CASHRPRGTEAFF
v_call: TRBV11-3; j_call: TRBJ2-7; d_call: TRBD2; clone_size: .; cdr3_nt: TGTGCCAGCAGCTTGTCAGGACTAGCGGGAGCTGAGCAGTACTTC; cdr3_aa: CASSLSGLAGAEQYF
v_call: TRBV2; j_call: TRBJ2-1; d_call: .; clone_size: few; cdr3_nt: TGTGCCAGCAGTGATGTGGCCGGGGGGACATACAATGAGCAGTTCTTC; cdr3_aa: CASSDVAGGTYNEQFF
v_call: TRBV5-1; j_call: TRBJ2-2; d_call: .; clone_size: few; cdr3_nt: TGCGCCAGCAGCGTGGGGGCCCACACCGGGGAGCTGTTTTTT; cdr3_aa: CASSVGAHTGELFF
v_call: TRBV27; j_call: TRBJ1-1; d_call: .; clone_size: .; cdr3_nt: TGTGCCAGCAGTTATCACGACGGCGGCACTGAAGCTTTCTTT; cdr3_aa: CASSYHDGGTEAFF
v_call: TRBV11-2; j_call: TRBJ2-1; d_call: .; clone_size: .; cdr3_nt: TGTGCCAGCAGCGCCGGACTGATCAATGAGCAGTTCTTC; cdr3_aa: CASSAGLINEQFF
v_call: TRBV5-1; j_call: TRBJ2-5; d_call: TRBD1; clone_size: .; cdr3_nt: TGCGCCAGCAGCTTGGCCACGAGGACAGGGGGGGAGACCCAGTACTTC; cdr3_aa: CASSLATRTGGETQYF
v_call: TRBV9; j_call: TRBJ2-2; d_call: .; clone_size: .; cdr3_nt: TGTGCCAGCAGCCTGACAGGCCTCGGGGCGAACACCGGGGAGCTGTTTTTT; cdr3_aa: CASSLTGLGANTGELFF
v_call: TRBV5-1; j_call: TRBJ2-5; d_call: .; clone_size: once; cdr3_nt: TGCGCCAGCAGCTTGGCCTTGGGAGACCCCCAAAATCTCCAAGAGACCCAGTACTTC; cdr3_aa: CASSLALGDPQNLQETQYF
v_call: TRBV11-2; j_call: TRBJ2-5; d_call: TRBD1; clone_size: .; cdr3_nt: TGTGCCAGCAGCTTGGGGAATAAGGGGGCTGGAGAGACCCAGTACTTC; cdr3_aa: CASSLGNKGAGETQYF
v_call: TRBV10-2; j_call: TRBJ1-1; d_call: .; clone_size: .; cdr3_nt: TGCGCCAGCAGTGAGCCAGTCTGGTCCACTGAAGCTTTCTTT; cdr3_aa: CASSEPVWSTEAFF
v_call: TRBV4-1; j_call: TRBJ2-1; d_call: .; clone_size: .; cdr3_nt: TGCGCCAGCAGCCCCCGCTCGCGGGGAAGCTCCTACAATGAGCAGTTCTTC; cdr3_aa: CASSPRSRGSSYNEQFF
v_call: TRBV18; j_call: TRBJ1-4; d_call: TRBD1; clone_size: .; cdr3_nt: TGTGCCAGCTCACCCAGGGGGCTGGGCGAAAAACTGTTTTTT; cdr3_aa: CASSPRGLGEKLFF
v_call: TRBV11-2; j_call: TRBJ2-5; d_call: TRBD2; clone_size: once; cdr3_nt: TGTGCCAGCAGCTTAGGGGAGGGAAGAATAGAGACCCAGTACTTC; cdr3_aa: CASSLGEGRIETQYF
v_call: TRBV3-1/TRBV3-2; j_call: TRBJ2-3; d_call: .; clone_size: .; cdr3_nt: TGTGCCAGCAGCCAAGAGATCCGAGTCGATACGCAGTATTTT; cdr3_aa: CASSQEIRVDTQYF
v_call: TRBV10-3; j_call: TRBJ2-3; d_call: TRBD2; clone_size: .; cdr3_nt: TGTGCCATCAGTGACGTGCTAGCGGGAGGATCCCCAGCAGATACGCAGTATTTT; cdr3_aa: CAISDVLAGGSPADTQYF
v_call: TRBV2; j_call: TRBJ1-3; d_call: TRBD1; clone_size: .; cdr3_nt: TGTGCCAGCAGTGGACAGGGGGCAGGAAACACCATATATTTT; cdr3_aa: CASSGQGAGNTIYF
v_call: TRBV11-2; j_call: TRBJ2-3; d_call: .; clone_size: .; cdr3_nt: TGTGCCAGCAGCTTAGTCCAGGGTGGCACAGATACGCAGTATTTT; cdr3_aa: CASSLVQGGTDTQYF
v_call: TRBV5-4; j_call: TRBJ2-1; d_call: TRBD2; clone_size: .; cdr3_nt: TGTGCCAGCAGCGTGGGATTCTCTAGCGGAGCATACAATGAGCAGTTCTTC; cdr3_aa: CASSVGFSSGAYNEQFF
v_call: TRBV2; j_call: TRBJ1-5; d_call: TRBD1; clone_size: .; cdr3_nt: TGTGCCAGCAGCGAGATAGGGGACAGGGGTCAGCCCCAGCATTTT; cdr3_aa: CASSEIGDRGQPQHF
v_call: TRBV28; j_call: TRBJ1-3; d_call: .; clone_size: few; cdr3_nt: TGTGCCAGCAGTTCTATGGGGGGGGGAAAGAATGGAAACACCATATATTTT; cdr3_aa: CASSSMGGGKNGNTIYF
v_call: TRBV7-2; j_call: TRBJ2-3; d_call: .; clone_size: .; cdr3_nt: TGTGCCAGCAGCTTAGAGCGGCGGGGCACAGATACGCAGTATTTT; cdr3_aa: CASSLERRGTDTQYF
v_call: TRBV3-1/TRBV3-2; j_call: TRBJ1-4; d_call: .; clone_size: .; cdr3_nt: TGTGCCAGCAGCCAAAGGTGGGGAGGTGAAAAACTGTTTTTT; cdr3_aa: CASSQRWGGEKLFF
v_call: TRBV6-5; j_call: TRBJ2-7; d_call: TRBD1; clone_size: .; cdr3_nt: TGTGCCAGTTGTCGAATGGGACAGGGTCCCCACGAGCAGTACTTC; cdr3_aa: CASCRMGQGPHEQYF
v_call: TRBV2; j_call: TRBJ1-6; d_call: TRBD1; clone_size: .; cdr3_nt: TGTGCCAGCAGTGACCCCGGGACAGGGGGATCACCCCTCCACTTT; cdr3_aa: CASSDPGTGGSPLHF
v_call: TRBV14; j_call: TRBJ1-3; d_call: .; clone_size: .; cdr3_nt: TGTGCCAGCAGTCAGGGTGGTACTGGAAACACCATATATTTT; cdr3_aa: CASSQGGTGNTIYF
v_call: TRBV7-9; j_call: TRBJ2-1; d_call: TRBD2; clone_size: .; cdr3_nt: TGTGCCAGCAGCACAGGACTAGCGGGAAGGGGTGAGCAGTTCTTC; cdr3_aa: CASSTGLAGRGEQFF
v_call: TRBV10-2; j_call: TRBJ1-1; d_call: .; clone_size: .; cdr3_nt: TGCGCCAGCAGTGATTTACAGGTATGGTCTGAAGCTTTCTTT; cdr3_aa: CASSDLQVWSEAFF
v_call: TRBV6-5; j_call: TRBJ1-1; d_call: .; clone_size: .; cdr3_nt: TGTGCCAGCAGCCGGACAAGAAGGTCTGAAGCTTTCTTT; cdr3_aa: CASSRTRRSEAFF
v_call: TRBV5-1; j_call: TRBJ2-5; d_call: TRBD1; clone_size: many; cdr3_nt: TGCGCCAGCAGCTTTTCGCGAAGGACAGGGAGCGGCGAGACCCAGTACTTC; cdr3_aa: CASSFSRRTGSGETQYF
v_call: TRBV11-2; j_call: TRBJ1-3; d_call: TRBD1; clone_size: .; cdr3_nt: TGTGCCAGCAGCTTAGGGGACAGCCCATATTTT; cdr3_aa: CASSLGDSPYF
v_call: TRBV19; j_call: TRBJ2-2; d_call: .; clone_size: .; cdr3_nt: TGTGCCAGCACCATCAGGGGAACCGGGGAGCTGTTTTTT; cdr3_aa: CASTIRGTGELFF
v_call: TRBV7-2; j_call: TRBJ2-3; d_call: TRBD2; clone_size: .; cdr3_nt: TGTGCCAGCAGCTTAGGACTAGCGGTTGATACGCAGTATTTT; cdr3_aa: CASSLGLAVDTQYF
v_call: TRBV6-5; j_call: TRBJ1-1; d_call: .; clone_size: .; cdr3_nt: TGTGCCAGCAGTCCATTGGGGCGAGACACTGAAGCTTTCTTT; cdr3_aa: CASSPLGRDTEAFF
v_call: TRBV5-3; j_call: TRBJ1-4; d_call: .; clone_size: once; cdr3_nt: TGTGCCAGAAGCTTCTGGGCAGGGGATCGGGGTAGGGAAAAACTGTTTTTT; cdr3_aa: CARSFWAGDRGREKLFF
v_call: TRBV27; j_call: TRBJ2-6; d_call: TRBD1; clone_size: .; cdr3_nt: TGTGCCAGCAGTCCCAAAAACAGGGGACCAAGCTCTGGGGCCAACGTCCTGACTTTC; cdr3_aa: CASSPKNRGPSSGANVLTF
v_call: TRBV10-3; j_call: TRBJ2-3; d_call: TRBD1; clone_size: .; cdr3_nt: TGTGCCATACAACAACCGGGACAGGACCCCACAGATACGCAGTATTTT; cdr3_aa: CAIQQPGQDPTDTQYF
v_call: TRBV2; j_call: TRBJ2-3; d_call: TRBD1; clone_size: .; cdr3_nt: TGTGCCAGCAGTGTACAGGGGGCGCCGTCGGATACGCAGTATTTT; cdr3_aa: CASSVQGAPSDTQYF
v_call: TRBV28; j_call: TRBJ2-7; d_call: TRBD1; clone_size: few; cdr3_nt: TGTGCCAGCAGCACACCGGGACAGGGTTTCTGGCAGTACTTC; cdr3_aa: CASSTPGQGFWQYF